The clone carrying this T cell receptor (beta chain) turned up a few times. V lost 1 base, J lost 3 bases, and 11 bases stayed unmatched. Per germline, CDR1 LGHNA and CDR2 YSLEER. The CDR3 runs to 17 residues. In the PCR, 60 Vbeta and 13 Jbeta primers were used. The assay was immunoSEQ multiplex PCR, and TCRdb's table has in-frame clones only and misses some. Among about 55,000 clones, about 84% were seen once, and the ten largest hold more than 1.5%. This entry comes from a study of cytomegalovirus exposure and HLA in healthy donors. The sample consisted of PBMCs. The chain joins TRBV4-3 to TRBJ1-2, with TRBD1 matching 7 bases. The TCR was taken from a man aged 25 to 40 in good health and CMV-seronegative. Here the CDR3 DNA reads TGCGCCAGCAGCCAAGGATTTGAGTGGCAGGGGGACTATGGCTACACCTTC. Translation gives CASSQGFEWQGDYGYTF.